The T cell receptor (beta chain) described here comes from a study of post-analysis software for immune sequencing data. Study-wide background: In terms of disease course, relapsing-remitting, secondary progressive and progressive-relapsing multiple sclerosis were included.

Of note for this clonotype: Antigen specificity is unknown. The junction departs from the called germline gene at one end, perhaps through a read error.

Prepared libraries of TCR beta cDNA carried unique molecular identifiers. Around 500,000 cDNA molecules were obtained from roughly 1.1 to 9.2 million T cells. TCRdb recomputed calls from the PCR reads with MiXCR, one row per CDR3 protein. The sample lists hundreds of thousands of distinct CDR3 sequences, around 27% occurring once. Study-level results: Significantly lower normalized Chao1 diversity was found in patients with multiple sclerosis relative to controls. In patients, roughly five TRBV segments were more frequent than in controls, with TRBV5-6, TRBV5-1 and TRBV20-1 among them. Same-batch samples co-clustered strongly by F measure.

The germline gives CDR1 MNHEY, CDR2 SVGAGI. The CDR3 is 15 amino acids. The sample taken for sequencing was blood. The chain couples TRBV6-5 to TRBJ2-7; D is possibly TRBD2 (7 bases). This TCR derives from a girl aged 10-17 years with multiple sclerosis. The CDR3 protein is CASTSGGQGSNEQYF. CDR3 DNA sequence: TGTGCCAGCACCTCCGGGGGGCAGGGCTCCAACGAGCAGTACTTC.